The 29 T cell receptor beta chains in this list originate from one sample, sequenced in a study of T cells after yellow fever vaccination. TCRdb reanalysed the 5' RACE reads using MiXCR and keeps one entry per CDR3 protein. Of about 57,000 distinct CDR3 sequences listed, 7.4% are singletons. The specimen was CD8+ T cells sorted from PBMCs, collected 15 days after the yellow fever booster vaccination. These receptors came from a young man who received the YFV17D yellow fever vaccine.

In the case of this clonotype: A much larger clone differs by one base, so this may be a read error. This sequence joins TRBV15 and TRBJ2-5; 13 bases fit TRBD2. Germline assignment: CDR1 LNHNV and CDR2 YYDKDF (reference sequence). The ends lost 8 bases at V and 4 bases at J; junction bases unmatched: 13. The CDR3 totals 17 residues. The CDR3 is CATGTLWTSGRGETQYF. The CDR3 DNA sequence: TGTGCCACCGGCACTCTTTGGACTAGCGGGAGAGGAGAGACCCAGTACTTC.

This chain links TRBV5-1 with TRBJ2-5; D unresolved. The ends were cut back, 0 bases at V and 1 base at J, with 7 bases in the middle. There are 14 residues in the CDR3. Germline V gives CDR1 SGHRS, CDR2 YFSETQ. The CDR3: CASSLEGGQETQYF. CDR3 bases: TGCGCCAGCAGCTTGGAGGGCGGCCAAGAGACCCAGTACTTC.

This clonotype appeared many times. This chain joins TRBV27 and TRBJ2-2; unclear D gene. The CDR3 sequence is 15 residues long. In germline, CDR1 is MNHEY, CDR2 SMNVEV (reference sequence). Deletions cut 0 bases from V and 6 bases from J, with 11 bases between. The CDR3 reads CASSLSNAVPGELFF. As DNA, the CDR3 is TGTGCCAGCAGTTTATCGAATGCGGTACCCGGGGAGCTGTTTTTT.

Points on this clonotype: This clone may be a read error of a much larger clone one base away. The gene calls are TRBV4-1 and TRBJ2-1, with TRBD2 matching over 12 bases. The CDR3 is made up of 17 amino acids. V lost 1 base and J lost 5; bases outside the gene matches: 6. Germline V gene sequence: CDR1 MGHRA, CDR2 YSYEKL. Here the CDR3 DNA reads TGCGCCAGCAGCCAAGTGGGGCGACTAGCGGGGGACAATGAGCAGTTCTTC. Its protein is CASSQVGRLAGDNEQFF.

This clonotype was counted at least ten times. The chain links TRBV27 to TRBJ2-2, with a weak D call TRBD1 (6 bases). Germline loops: CDR1 MNHEY, CDR2 SMNVEV (reference sequence). The ends were cut back, 4 bases at V and 4 bases at J, with 16 bases in the middle. The length of the CDR3 is 16 residues. The CDR3 nucleotides are TGTGCCAGCAGTTCCCGGGACATGAGACCCACCGGGGAGCTGTTTTTT. Translated: CASSSRDMRPTGELFF.

In its sample, this clonotype was seen many times. V is TRBV7-9 and J is TRBJ1-1, with D unresolved. The CDR3 runs 15 residues. Between the trimmed V and J ends, which lost 1 base and 5 bases, there was a span of 14 bases. Germline CDR1 reads SEHNR; CDR2 reads FQNEAQ (reference sequence). The CDR3, as DNA: TGTGCCAGCAGCTTAGTGGCAGGACGGTGGACTGAAGCTTTCTTT. This encodes CASSLVAGRWTEAFF. The whole variable domain, remainder taken from reference TRBV7-9 and TRBJ1-1, is DTGVSQNPRHKITKRGQNVTFRCDPISEHNRLYWYRQTLGQGPEFLTYFQNEAQLEKSRLLSDRFSAERPKGSFSTLEIQRTEQGDSAMYLCASSLVAGRWTEAFFGQGTRLTVV.

This clonotype was observed at least ten times. The J gene is TRBJ2-2, the V gene TRBV20-1; 9 nucleotides align to TRBD1. Germline CDR1 reads DFQATT; CDR2 reads SNEGSKA (reference sequence). V shed 5 bases and J 3 bases; nucleotides not matched to a gene: 4. The CDR3 spans 14 residues. For the CDR3, the DNA is TGCAGTGCTCCTACAGGGGGCTACACCGGGGAGCTGTTTTTT. As protein: CSAPTGGYTGELFF.

This clonotype showed up many times. The rearrangement uses TRBV12-3 or TRBV12-4 and TRBJ2-5, with D possibly matching TRBD2 (5 bases). Trimming shortened V by 3 bases and J by 6 bases, and 11 bases separated the two germline ends. CDR3 size: 13 residues. The CDR3 DNA sequence: TGTGCCAGCAGTTTCTGGACGGGGAAGACCCAGTACTTC. Translating gives CASSFWTGKTQYF.

This clonotype was counted ten times or more. This chain links TRBV2 with TRBJ2-7; the D gene is possibly TRBD1 (6 bases). Trimming removed 8 bases at V and 0 bases at J, with 14 bases between. Germline V lookup: CDR1 SNHLY, CDR2 FYNNEI. The CDR3 length is 14 residues. The DNA of the CDR3 is TGTGCCAGCGTCCAACAGGGCCACTCCTACGAGCAGTACTTC. It is translated as CASVQQGHSYEQYF.

This clonotype was observed many times. The rearrangement uses TRBV11-2 and TRBJ2-1, with D unresolved. CDR1 is SGHAT, CDR2 FQNNGV, per germline. V was trimmed by 7 bases and J by 1 base, leaving 11 bases between them. The CDR3 consists of 14 residues. The CDR3 spells CASILGGSYNEQFF. In DNA form, the CDR3 reads TGTGCCAGCATCTTGGGCGGTTCCTACAATGAGCAGTTCTTC.

This clonotype was detected many times. The chain combines TRBV5-1 with TRBJ2-1; the D is unclear. CDR1 SGHRS and CDR2 YFSETQ come from the germline V gene. The CDR3 has 17 amino acids. V was trimmed by 9 bases and J by 0 bases, leaving 22 bases between them. CDR3 in DNA: TGCGCCACCAGAGGTGGATGGCAGCGAGGCTCCTACAATGAGCAGTTCTTC. Amino acid sequence: CATRGGWQRGSYNEQFF. Using reference TRBV5-1 and TRBJ2-1 for the parts outside the CDR3, the full variable domain is KAGVTQTPRYLIKTRGQQVTLSCSPISGHRSVSWYQQTPGQGLQFLFEYFSETQRNKGNFPGRFSGRQFSNSRSEMNVSTLELGDSALYLCATRGGWQRGSYNEQFFGPGTRLTVL.

This clonotype was detected a few times. The chain recombines TRBV5-6 with TRBJ2-2, with 10 bases lining up with TRBD1. The CDR3 runs 17 residues. Germline values: CDR1 SGHDT, CDR2 YYEEEE. The V and J ends lost 1 base and 5 bases, in that order; junction bases with no gene match: 8. The CDR3 loop reads CASSLTPGQGSTGELFF. CDR3 DNA sequence: TGTGCCAGCAGCTTGACCCCGGGACAGGGGTCTACCGGGGAGCTGTTTTTT.

The chain couples TRBV24-1 to TRBJ2-2; D not certain. This CDR3 has 15 amino acids. Germline CDR1 KGHDR, CDR2 SFDVKD. V was clipped by 4 bases and J by 0 bases, with 8 bases between them. This CDR3 is CATSEAGTNTGELFF. CDR3 in DNA: TGTGCCACCAGTGAAGCAGGAACGAACACCGGGGAGCTGTTTTTT.

The chain joins TRBV6-2 or TRBV6-3 to TRBJ1-5; 8 nucleotides match TRBD1. The V gene end was trimmed by 1 base and the J gene end by 6 bases; junction bases not matched to a gene: 11. This CDR3 comprises 17 residues. CDR1 and CDR2 from the germline V gene are MNHEY and SVGEGT. The CDR3 DNA reads as TGTGCCAGCAGTTACTACCTCGGACAGGGTATTTCTCAGCCCCAGCATTTT. Protein sequence: CASSYYLGQGISQPQHF.

The sample holds many counts of this clonotype. The chain combines TRBV20-1 with TRBJ2-5; tentatively, D is TRBD1 (6 bases). Trimming shortened V by 5 bases and J by 2 bases, and 15 bases separated the two germline ends. This CDR3 is built from 14 residues. Germline V gene lookup returns CDR1 DFQATT and CDR2 SNEGSKA (reference sequence). The CDR3 DNA is TGCAGTGCTGACGAAGAGGGGGATCAAGAGACCCAGTACTTC. Translation gives CSADEEGDQETQYF.

This clonotype was counted many times. V and J are TRBV20-1 and TRBJ2-3, with 11 bases matching TRBD2. The length of the CDR3 is 14 residues. V was pared by 6 bases and J by 2 bases, with 4 bases of the junction left unmatched. Looked up from germline, CDR1 is DFQATT and CDR2 is SNEGSKA (reference sequence). The CDR3 DNA follows: TGCAGTGCGCCGGGACTAGCGGACACAGATACGCAGTATTTT. Residues: CSAPGLADTDTQYF.

This clonotype appeared many times. The rearrangement joins TRBV19 to TRBJ1-2, with D perhaps matching TRBD1 (6 bases). In germline, CDR1 is LNHDA, CDR2 SQIVND (reference sequence). This CDR3 contains 12 residues. Between the trimmed V and J ends, which lost 4 bases and 6 bases, there was a span of 9 bases. The CDR3 loop is CASSTHRDGYTF. CDR3 nucleotide sequence: TGTGCCAGTAGTACCCACAGGGATGGCTACACCTTC.

This clonotype came up many times. J is TRBJ1-1 and V is TRBV14, with D hard to call. V lost 0 bases to trimming and J lost 6 bases, with 8 bases between them. This CDR3 has 13 amino acids. The V gene's germline CDR1 is SGHDN and CDR2 FVKESK. CDR3 region: CASSQDPYPEAFF. The CDR3 DNA follows: TGTGCCAGCAGCCAAGATCCGTACCCTGAAGCTTTCTTT. The entire variable domain, with the rest obtained from reference TRBV14 and TRBJ1-1, is as follows: EAGVTQFPSHSVIEKGQTVTLRCDPISGHDNLYWYRRVMGKEIKFLLHFVKESKQDESGMPNNRFLAERTGGTYSTLKVQPAELEDSGVYFCASSQDPYPEAFFGQGTRLTVV.

The chain carries TRBV29-1 and TRBJ2-3; perhaps TRBD1 as D (7 bases). V dropped 6 bases and J dropped 2 bases, with 12 bases sitting between them. CDR1 SQVTM and CDR2 ANQGSEA come from the germline V gene. This CDR3 has 13 amino acids. The CDR3 nucleotides are TGCAGCGTCCCCAGGGGGGCCACAGATACGCAGTATTTT. Amino acid sequence: CSVPRGATDTQYF.

This clonotype has a handful of counts. V gene TRBV14 combines with J gene TRBJ2-7, with 8 bases aligning to TRBD2. The J segment lost 5 bases and the V segment lost 2 bases, leaving 5 bases of the junction unmatched. This CDR3 spans 14 amino acids. CDR1 is SGHDN and CDR2 is FVKESK in the germline V gene. The CDR3 DNA is TGTGCCAGCAGCCAACCGGGACTAGTCCACGAGCAGTACTTC. As protein: CASSQPGLVHEQYF.

This clonotype has a count of ten or more. CDR3 amino acids: CASSPQGSTGELFF. CDR3 in DNA: TGTGCCAGCAGTCCCCAGGGTTCTACCGGGGAGCTGTTTTTT. J is TRBJ2-2 and V is TRBV3-1; weak D call: TRBD1 (5 bases). CDR3 length: 14 amino acids. V was cut by 6 bases and J by 5 bases, with 13 bases left in between. Germline V gives CDR1 LGHDT, CDR2 YNNKEL (reference sequence).

This clonotype was counted ten times or more. The V and J genes are TRBV7-2 and TRBJ2-7; 11 bases fit TRBD2. The V segment lost 6 bases and the J segment 6 bases; nucleotides outside the gene matches: 7. CDR3 length equals 14 residues. The germline gives CDR1 SGHTA, CDR2 FQGNSA. The CDR3 coding sequence is TGTGCCAGCAGTCAAGGACTAGCGGGCGTCGAGCAGTACTTC. This translates into CASSQGLAGVEQYF.

The table lists this clonotype with many counts. The rearrangement joins TRBV12-3 or TRBV12-4 to TRBJ1-4; 8 nucleotides line up with TRBD1. CDR3 length: 17 residues. Losses at the gene ends were 3 bases for V and 4 bases for J; bases not matched to a gene: 10. The CDR3 reads CASSFIPGQGNNEKLFF. The DNA of the CDR3 is TGTGCCAGCAGTTTCATACCAGGACAGGGAAATAATGAAAAACTGTTTTTT.

Ten or more counts support this clonotype. The V call is TRBV5-6, the J call TRBJ2-1; 11 bases map to TRBD2. V gave up 4 bases and J gave up 8 bases; unmatched junction bases: 5. Germline V gene sequence: CDR1 SGHDT, CDR2 YYEEEE. CDR3 length: 14 residues. The CDR3 DNA is TGTGCCAGCAGCCTAGCGGGAGGAGGCGATGAGCAGTTCTTC. It specifies CASSLAGGGDEQFF.

This clonotype was counted at least ten times. The gene calls are TRBV27 and TRBJ2-1; no clear D gene. Looked up from germline, CDR1 is MNHEY and CDR2 is SMNVEV (reference sequence). This CDR3 is built from 15 residues. V lost 0 bases, J lost 3 bases, and 9 bases lay in between. This CDR3 is CASSLSGSFYNEQFF. CDR3 coding DNA: TGTGCCAGCAGTTTATCAGGGTCCTTCTACAATGAGCAGTTCTTC.

This clonotype was observed many times. The rearrangement links TRBV15 to TRBJ2-7, with a possible D match to TRBD2 (5 bases). The CDR3 sequence is 14 residues long. V was cut by 3 bases and J by 3 bases, with 12 bases left in between. Germline-derived CDR1 and CDR2 are LNHNV and YYDKDF (reference sequence). The CDR3 spells CATSRGAGRYEQYF. The DNA of the CDR3 is TGTGCCACCAGCAGGGGAGCAGGCCGCTACGAGCAGTACTTC.

Ten or more counts support this clonotype. CDR3 residues: CASSQDSLASSYEQYF. CDR3 in DNA: TGTGCCAGCAGCCAAGATTCCCTAGCGTCCTCCTACGAGCAGTACTTC. The V gene is TRBV3-1, the J gene TRBJ2-7; D might be TRBD2 (6 bases). The ends were cut back, 0 bases at V and 0 bases at J, with 12 bases in the middle. CDR1 and CDR2 (germline): LGHDT, YNNKEL (reference sequence). The CDR3 totals 16 residues.

This clonotype has ten or more counts. The CDR3 here is CASSAPGLGLHEQFF. The CDR3 DNA reads as TGTGCCAGCAGCGCTCCGGGACTAGGACTCCATGAGCAGTTCTTC. V is TRBV13 and J is TRBJ2-1; 8 nucleotides agree with TRBD2. The V segment lost 5 bases and the J segment 8 bases; nucleotides outside the gene matches: 11. Germline V gene lookup returns CDR1 PRHDT and CDR2 FYEKMQ (reference sequence). The CDR3 consists of 15 residues.

The chain joins TRBV7-9 to TRBJ1-5; D is unclear. The CDR3 totals 15 residues. The V gene lost 2 bases and the J gene lost 5 bases, with 13 bases spanning the gap. Germline assignment: CDR1 SEHNR and CDR2 FQNEAQ (reference sequence). CDR3 in DNA: TGTGCCAGCAGCTTAACCGGTCCTCAGGATCAGCCCCAGCATTTT. It encodes CASSLTGPQDQPQHF.